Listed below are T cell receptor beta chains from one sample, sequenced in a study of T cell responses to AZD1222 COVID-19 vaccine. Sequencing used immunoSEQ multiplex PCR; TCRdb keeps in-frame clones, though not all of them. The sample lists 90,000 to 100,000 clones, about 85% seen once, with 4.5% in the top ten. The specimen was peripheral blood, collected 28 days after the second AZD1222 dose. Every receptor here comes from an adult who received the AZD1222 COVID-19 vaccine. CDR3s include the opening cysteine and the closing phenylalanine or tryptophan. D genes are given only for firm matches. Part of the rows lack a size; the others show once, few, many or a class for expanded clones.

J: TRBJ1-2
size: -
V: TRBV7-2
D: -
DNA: TGTGCCAGCAGCTTTCGCCCAGGGGACGGCTACACCTTC
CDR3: CASSFRPGDGYTF

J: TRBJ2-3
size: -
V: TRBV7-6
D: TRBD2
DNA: TGTGCCAGCAGCTTAAGGGCCGGGGGGGGTGGAGATACGCAGTATTTT
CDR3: CASSLRAGGGGDTQYF

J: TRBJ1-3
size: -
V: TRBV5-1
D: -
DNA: TGCGCCAGCAGCTTGTCTGCCGGGACCGCAGGAAACACCATATATTTT
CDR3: CASSLSAGTAGNTIYF

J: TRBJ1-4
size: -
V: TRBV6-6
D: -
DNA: TGTGCCAGCAGTTCCCTCGTTGGTGAAAAACTGTTTTTT
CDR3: CASSSLVGEKLFF

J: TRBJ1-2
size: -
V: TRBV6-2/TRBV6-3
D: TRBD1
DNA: TGTGCCAGCAGTACATACCCCGGGACAGGGGTTTATGGCTACACCTTC
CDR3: CASSTYPGTGVYGYTF

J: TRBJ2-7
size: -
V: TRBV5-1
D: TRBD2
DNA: TGCGCCAGCAGCTTGCGTAGCGGGAGGGACGAGCAGTACTTC
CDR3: CASSLRSGRDEQYF

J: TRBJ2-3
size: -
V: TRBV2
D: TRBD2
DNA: TGTGCCAGCAGTGAATCGGCTAGCGGGGGGGCAGATACGCAGTATTTT
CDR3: CASSESASGGADTQYF

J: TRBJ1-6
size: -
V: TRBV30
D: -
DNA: TGTGCCTGGAGTACCCCTTGGGCAGAAAATTCACCCCTCCACTTT
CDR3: CAWSTPWAENSPLHF

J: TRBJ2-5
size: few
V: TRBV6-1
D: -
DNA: TGTGCCAGCAGTGAAAACTGGCAAGAGACCCAGTACTTC
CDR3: CASSENWQETQYF

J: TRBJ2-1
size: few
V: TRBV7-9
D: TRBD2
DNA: TGTGCCAGCAGCTTAGCTGGTCTAGCGGGAGATGGGCAGTTCTTC
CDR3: CASSLAGLAGDGQFF

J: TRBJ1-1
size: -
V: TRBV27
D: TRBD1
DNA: TGTGCCAGCAGCGACTACTTGGGGCAGGGGGCCACTGAAGCTTTCTTT
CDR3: CASSDYLGQGATEAFF

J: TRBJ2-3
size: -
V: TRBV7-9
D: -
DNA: TGTGCCAGCAGTAATTCGGGACATGTTAAACGCGATACGCAGTATTTT
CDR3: CASSNSGHVKRDTQYF

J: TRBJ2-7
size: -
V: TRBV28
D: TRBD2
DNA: TGTGCCAGCAGTCCGGGACTAGCGGGAGTGGGACGCGAGCAGTACTTC
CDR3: CASSPGLAGVGREQYF

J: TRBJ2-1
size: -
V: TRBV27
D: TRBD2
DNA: TGTGCCAGCAGCCTTAGACTAGCGGGGGGATCCTACAATGAGCAGTTCTTC
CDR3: CASSLRLAGGSYNEQFF

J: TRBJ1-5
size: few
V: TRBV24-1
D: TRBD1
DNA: TGTGCCACCAGTGATGGAGGGACAGGTGTGGTTGGCAATCAGCCCCAGCATTTT
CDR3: CATSDGGTGVVGNQPQHF

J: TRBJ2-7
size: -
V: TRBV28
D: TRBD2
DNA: TGTGCCAGCAGTCCATGGACTAGCGGGCCCACCTACGAGCAGTACTTC
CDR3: CASSPWTSGPTYEQYF

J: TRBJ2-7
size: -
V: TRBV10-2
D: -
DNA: TGCGCCAGCCAGTACAGCGAGGGGTCCTACGAGCAGTACTTC
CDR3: CASQYSEGSYEQYF

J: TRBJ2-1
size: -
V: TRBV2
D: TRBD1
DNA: TGTGCCAGCAGTGATCGGACAGGGGGCAATGAGCAGTTCTTC
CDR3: CASSDRTGGNEQFF

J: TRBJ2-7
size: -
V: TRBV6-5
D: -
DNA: TGTGCCAGCAGTTACTCGTTTATCAGTACGTACGAGCAGTACTTC
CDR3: CASSYSFISTYEQYF

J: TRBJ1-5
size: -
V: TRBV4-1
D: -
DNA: TGCGCCAGCAGCCTCCGGGTTCCCGGCAATCAGCCCCAGCATTTT
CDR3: CASSLRVPGNQPQHF

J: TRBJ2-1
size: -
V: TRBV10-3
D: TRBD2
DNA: TGTGCCATCAATAACTTTGGGAGGGAATACAATGAGCAGTTCTTC
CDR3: CAINNFGREYNEQFF

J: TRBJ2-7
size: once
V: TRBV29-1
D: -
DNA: TGCAGCGTTGAAATGCAGTCAGGCGTCTACGAGCAGTACTTC
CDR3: CSVEMQSGVYEQYF

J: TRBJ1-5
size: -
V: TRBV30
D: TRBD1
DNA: TGTGCCTGGAGTAGGCAGGGGGCTCAGCCCCAGCATTTT
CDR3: CAWSRQGAQPQHF

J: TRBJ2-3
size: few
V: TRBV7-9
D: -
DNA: TGTGCCAGCAGCCCCCCATTCAGGGAAAACACAGATACGCAGTATTTT
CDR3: CASSPPFRENTDTQYF

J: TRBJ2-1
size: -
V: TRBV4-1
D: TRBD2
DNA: TGCGCCAGCAGCCAACCACCCGGGCGCGGGAGGGCCAATGAGCAGTTCTTC
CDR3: CASSQPPGRGRANEQFF

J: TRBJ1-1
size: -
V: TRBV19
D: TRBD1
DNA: TGTGCCAGTAGTATGAACCCGACAGGGGCGAACACTGAAGCTTTCTTT
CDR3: CASSMNPTGANTEAFF

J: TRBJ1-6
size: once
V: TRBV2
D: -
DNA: TGTGCCAGCTTCGAACAGAATAATTCACCCCTCCACTTT
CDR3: CASFEQNNSPLHF

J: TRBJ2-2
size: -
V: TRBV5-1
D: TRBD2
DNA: TGCGCCAGCAGCTGGGAACCTCTAGCGGTCGGCGCCGGGGAGCTGTTTTTT
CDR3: CASSWEPLAVGAGELFF

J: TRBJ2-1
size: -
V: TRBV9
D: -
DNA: TGTGCCAGCAGCGCGACGGAGCTCGGTGAGCAGTTCTTC
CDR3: CASSATELGEQFF

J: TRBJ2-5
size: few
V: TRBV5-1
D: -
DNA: TGCGCCAGCACCCGGGACACACAAGAGACCCAGTACTTC
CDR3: CASTRDTQETQYF

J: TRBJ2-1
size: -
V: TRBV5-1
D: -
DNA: TGCGCCAGCAGCGCTCCGAGACAGCGGGTGAGCTCCTACAATGAGCAGTTCTTC
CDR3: CASSAPRQRVSSYNEQFF

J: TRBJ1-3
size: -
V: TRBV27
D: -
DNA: TGTGCCATCTCCGGACTGGGGCGCGCCCAGCTCTCTGGAAACACCATATATTTT
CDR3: CAISGLGRAQLSGNTIYF

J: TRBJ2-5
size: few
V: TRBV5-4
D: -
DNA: TGTGCCAGCAGCAAGGAGGGGCTCCAGACCCAGTACTTC
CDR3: CASSKEGLQTQYF

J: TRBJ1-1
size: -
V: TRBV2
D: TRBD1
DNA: TGTGCCAGTCGAGGCGTACAGGGGAGGGGTAGCAGGTGGAACACTGAAGCTTTCTTT
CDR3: CASRGVQGRGSRWNTEAFF

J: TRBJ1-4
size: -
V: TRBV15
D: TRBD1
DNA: TGTGCCACCAGCAGAGAGTGGACAGGGAAGCATGAAAAACTGTTTTTT
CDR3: CATSREWTGKHEKLFF

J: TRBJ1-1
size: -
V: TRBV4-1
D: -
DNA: TGCGCCAGCAGCCAGGAACGTACCAACACTGAAGCTTTCTTT
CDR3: CASSQERTNTEAFF

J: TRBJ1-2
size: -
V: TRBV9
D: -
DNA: TGTGCCAGCACCCGGCTGGAACAGTACCATGGCTACACCTTC
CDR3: CASTRLEQYHGYTF

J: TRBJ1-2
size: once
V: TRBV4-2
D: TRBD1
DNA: TGTGCCAGCAGCCCTGGGGACAGTTTCTATGGCTACACCTTC
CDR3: CASSPGDSFYGYTF

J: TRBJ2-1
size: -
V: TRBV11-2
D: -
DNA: TGTGCCAGCAGCTTAGTTATGTCCTACAATGAGCAGTTCTTC
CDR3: CASSLVMSYNEQFF

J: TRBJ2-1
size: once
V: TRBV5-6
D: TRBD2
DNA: TGTGCCAGCAGCCACCGGGGAGGGTCCTACAATGAGCAGTTCTTC
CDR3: CASSHRGGSYNEQFF

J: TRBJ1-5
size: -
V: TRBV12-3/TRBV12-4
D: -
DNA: TGTGCCAGCAGTCAATTCGGTCAGCCCCAGCATTTT
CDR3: CASSQFGQPQHF

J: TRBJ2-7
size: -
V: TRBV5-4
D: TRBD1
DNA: TGTGCCAGCAGCACGCGACAGGGGTCCTACGAGCAGTACTTC
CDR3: CASSTRQGSYEQYF

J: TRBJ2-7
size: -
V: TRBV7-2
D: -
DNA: TGTGCCAGCAGCTTATCGGGCCAAAGGCCCGAGCAGTACTTC
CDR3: CASSLSGQRPEQYF

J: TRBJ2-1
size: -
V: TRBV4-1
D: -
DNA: TGCGCCAGCAGCCCCACCGAAAGCCGTCGGACTTATGAGCAGTTCTTC
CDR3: CASSPTESRRTYEQFF